This T cell receptor (beta chain) was identified during a study of T cell repertoires in cytomegalovirus infection. Study overall: CMV epitopes used comprised recently identified HLA-C-restricted ones and well-studied HLA-B-restricted ones. CMV infection plus the matching HLA type was flagged by public TCR beta signatures.

TCRdb reanalysed the reads using MiXCR and keeps one entry per CDR3 protein. The sample consists of 300,000 to 400,000 distinct CDR3 sequences, approximately 32% of them appearing once. On this clonotype: No antigen is known for it.

Study-wide results and caveats: Cumulative public TCR beta family frequency identified CMV carriers with the relevant HLA. CMV-specific TCR beta clonotypes restricted by HLA-C dominated the ex vivo response.

V dropped 5 bases and J dropped 6 bases, with 14 bases sitting between them. The CDR3 has 14 amino acids. CDR1 and CDR2 from the germline V gene are SNHLY and FYNNEI. The TCR comes from a human donor in good health (CMV status not recorded). Some clones in this sample may be carry-over from other donors' samples. This rearrangement joins TRBV2 to TRBJ1-5; TRBD1 is a possible D gene (5 bases). Sequencing was performed on cultured PBMCs, taken from culture after CMV antigen stimulation. The CDR3 DNA sequence: TGTGCCAGCAGTCCCCAGGGAATTAGTCAGCCCCAGCATTTT. Translating gives CASSPQGISQPQHF.